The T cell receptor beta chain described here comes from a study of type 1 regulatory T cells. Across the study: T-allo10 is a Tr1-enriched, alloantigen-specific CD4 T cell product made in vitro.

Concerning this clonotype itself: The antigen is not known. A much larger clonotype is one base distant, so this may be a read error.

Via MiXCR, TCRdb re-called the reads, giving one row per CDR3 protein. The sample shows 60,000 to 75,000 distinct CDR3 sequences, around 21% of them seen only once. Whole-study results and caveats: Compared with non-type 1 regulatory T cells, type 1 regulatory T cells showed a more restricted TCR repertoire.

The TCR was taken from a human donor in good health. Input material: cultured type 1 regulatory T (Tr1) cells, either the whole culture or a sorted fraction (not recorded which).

The CDR3 coding sequence is TGCGCCAGCAGCTTAATGGGGGCCTCAAGTCAGCCCCAGCATTTT. It specifies CASSLMGASSQPQHF. The chain combines TRBV5-1 with TRBJ1-5; maybe TRBD1 (6 bases). Germline CDR1 and CDR2: SGHRS and YFSETQ. The CDR3 is 15 amino acids. V was shortened by 2 bases and J by 6 bases, with 15 bases between the two germline ends. The whole variable domain, remainder taken from reference TRBV5-1 and TRBJ1-5, is KAGVTQTPRYLIKTRGQQVTLSCSPISGHRSVSWYQQTPGQGLQFLFEYFSETQRNKGNFPGRFSGRQFSNSRSEMNVSTLELGDSALYLCASSLMGASSQPQHFGDGTRLSIL.